This is a list of T cell receptor beta chains from one sample in a study of cytomegalovirus exposure and HLA in healthy donors. Sequencing was performed with immunoSEQ multiplex PCR; in TCRdb, only in-frame clones are kept and a portion is missing. This table holds around 130,000 clones, roughly 87% found once. Material: PBMCs. These receptors were taken from a woman aged 40 to 50 in good health and CMV-seronegative. Both conserved end residues are part of each CDR3. Clone size, where shown, is once, few, many, or a class for clones that have expanded.

NA TRBJ2-1 TRBV2 CASSEYSSYNEQFF
NA TRBJ2-7 TRBV11-2 CASSLALGPAQPSYEQYF
NA TRBJ2-7 TRBV7-3 CASSSYRKPYEQYF
once TRBJ2-2 TRBV7-9 CSSSFSGGNTGELFF
NA NA TRBV11-3 CASSGGFEQYF
once TRBJ2-7 TRBV28 CASSGQAGSYEQYF
NA TRBJ1-5 TRBV5-4 CASSRGTGGNQPQHF
NA TRBJ2-3 TRBV5-1 CASSLQTGGITDTQYF
NA TRBJ1-3 TRBV7-9 CASSQTGTGNTIYF
once TRBJ1-1 TRBV7-8 CASSLARGLGEAFF
NA TRBJ2-7 TRBV6-5 CASSSPGQGSYEQYF
NA TRBJ1-1 TRBV10-1 CASSEDWNTEAFF
NA TRBJ2-3 TRBV29-1 CSVEVPGTDTQYF
NA TRBJ1-5 TRBV6-6 CASRPTGNSNQPQHF
once TRBJ2-1 TRBV27 CASSPRQYNEQFF
NA TRBJ1-2 TRBV6-5 CASSLTANYGYTF
once TRBJ2-1 TRBV29-1 CSVAGTDLSSYNEQFF
NA TRBJ1-2 TRBV2 CASRPTGGGYTF
few TRBJ2-7 TRBV7-7 CASSPGTGFSYEQYF
NA TRBJ2-2 TRBV5-6 CASSDPGSGELFF
NA TRBJ1-3 TRBV6-5 CASSLGTAGNTIYF
NA TRBJ2-1 TRBV5-1 CASSPLATTYNEQFF
NA TRBJ1-2 TRBV30 CAWSYPANYGYTF
NA TRBJ1-2 TRBV30 CAWSASGNYGYTF
NA TRBJ2-7 TRBV4-2 CASSQVTSGRNEQYF
NA TRBJ2-1 TRBV4-1 CASSQGDTAGDDEQFF
NA TRBJ2-3 TRBV30 CAWSGSGTDTQYF
NA TRBJ2-6 TRBV5-6 CASSRDSGANVLTF
NA TRBJ2-7 TRBV5-8 CASSGELAGTYEQYF
NA TRBJ1-5 TRBV4-1 CASSQEVGRSNQPQHF
NA TRBJ2-7 TRBV7-6 CASSLSLGTGGYEQYF
NA TRBJ2-3 TRBV2 CASSPGTSGSRTDTQYF
NA TRBJ2-2 TRBV10-3 CAISATQGAGELFF
NA TRBJ2-7 TRBV5-1 CASSLEPRTTYEQYF
NA TRBJ1-1 TRBV6-5 CASSSPQVGGAFF
NA TRBJ2-7 TRBV6-5 CASSGGRVYEQYF
NA TRBJ2-7 TRBV6-1 CASSPGQGPLYEQYF
once TRBJ2-7 TRBV6-1 CASSNPGLASYEQYF
few TRBJ1-3 TRBV5-8 CASSSRNTIYF
NA TRBJ2-1 TRBV28 CASLPTGLAGREQFF
NA TRBJ2-4 TRBV5-4 CASSLEGPSHQLAKNIQYF
once TRBJ2-7 TRBV7-8 CASSLGGYLYGEQYF
NA TRBJ1-1 TRBV7-9 CASSLIGTEAFF
NA TRBJ2-7 TRBV7-9 CASSFQGQGYEQYF
NA TRBJ2-1 TRBV7-2 CASSWQGAREQFF
NA TRBJ1-3 TRBV9 CASSPLTAPGNTIYF
NA TRBJ1-3 TRBV6-1 CASSGGVRNTIYF
NA TRBJ2-2 TRBV28 CASSLHPLGNSAGTGELFF
once TRBJ2-2 TRBV5-5 CASSKGTSNTGELFF
NA TRBJ2-3 TRBV4-2 CASSHAGTSNTYTQYF
NA TRBJ2-1 TRBV5-1 CASSPGTSGSYNEQFF
NA TRBJ2-7 TRBV2 CASKPRTGTSYEQYF
NA TRBJ2-7 TRBV19 CASLSGKGNEQYF
NA TRBJ1-2 TRBV4-1 CASSPRGVTNYGYTF
NA TRBJ1-4 TRBV4-1 CASQLQGATNEKLFF